This record looks at one T cell receptor beta chain sequence and its context. The data were taken from a study of preoperative IRX-2 immunotherapy in early breast cancer. TCRdb keeps only in-frame clones here, not all; method: immunoSEQ multiplex PCR. Found here are some 35,000 clones, roughly four fifths of them singletons; the top ten hold 1.5%. From germline, CDR1 is LNHDA and CDR2 SQIVND (reference sequence). The CDR3 is 13 residues long. Unmatched junction bases numbered 2, after V lost 6 bases and J lost 3 bases. As for treatment: preoperative locoregional IRX-2 cytokine immunotherapy. This phase Ib study tested locoregional IRX-2 cytokine immunotherapy given before surgery.

The sample here was lymph node tissue, taken after IRX-2 immunotherapy. The chain is built from TRBV19 and TRBJ1-2; TRBD1 matches at 9 bases. This receptor was obtained from a human donor with breast cancer. As DNA, the CDR3 is TGTGCCAGTAGCCGACAGGGGGACTATGGCTACACCTTC. The encoded protein is CASSRQGDYGYTF.